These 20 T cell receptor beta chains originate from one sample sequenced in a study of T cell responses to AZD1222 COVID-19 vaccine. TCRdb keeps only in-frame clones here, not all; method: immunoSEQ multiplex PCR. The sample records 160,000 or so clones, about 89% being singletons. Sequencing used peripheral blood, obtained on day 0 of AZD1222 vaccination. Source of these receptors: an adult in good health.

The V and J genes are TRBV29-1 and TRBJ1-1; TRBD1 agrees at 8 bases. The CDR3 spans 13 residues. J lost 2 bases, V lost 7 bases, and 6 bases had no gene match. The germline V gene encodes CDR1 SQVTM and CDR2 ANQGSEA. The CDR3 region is CSGLGQANTEAFF. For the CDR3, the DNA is TGCAGCGGCCTGGGACAGGCCAACACTGAAGCTTTCTTT. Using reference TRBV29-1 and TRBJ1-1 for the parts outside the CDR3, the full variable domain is SAVISQKPSRDICQRGTSLTIQCQVDSQVTMMFWYRQQPGQSLTLIATANQGSEATYESGFVIDKFPISRPNLTFSTLTVSNMSPEDSSIYLCSGLGQANTEAFFGQGTRLTVV.

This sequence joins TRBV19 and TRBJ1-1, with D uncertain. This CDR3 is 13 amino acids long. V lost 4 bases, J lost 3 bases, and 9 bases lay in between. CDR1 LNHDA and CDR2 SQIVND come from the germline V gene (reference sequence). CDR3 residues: CASSTIRDTEAFF. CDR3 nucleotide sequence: TGTGCCAGTAGTACCATACGGGACACTGAAGCTTTCTTT.

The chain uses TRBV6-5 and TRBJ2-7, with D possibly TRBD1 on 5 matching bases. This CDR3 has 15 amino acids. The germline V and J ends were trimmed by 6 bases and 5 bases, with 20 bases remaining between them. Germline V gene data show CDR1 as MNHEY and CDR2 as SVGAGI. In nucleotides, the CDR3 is TGTGCCAGCAGCCCCGGACAAGGTACTTTCCACGAGCAGTACTTC. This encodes CASSPGQGTFHEQYF.

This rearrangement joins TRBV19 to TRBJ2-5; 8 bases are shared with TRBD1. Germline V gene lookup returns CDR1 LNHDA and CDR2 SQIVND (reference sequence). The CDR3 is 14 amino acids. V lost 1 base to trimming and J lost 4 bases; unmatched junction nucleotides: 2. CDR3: CASSIAQGAETQYF. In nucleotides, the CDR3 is TGTGCCAGTAGTATAGCCCAGGGGGCAGAGACCCAGTACTTC.

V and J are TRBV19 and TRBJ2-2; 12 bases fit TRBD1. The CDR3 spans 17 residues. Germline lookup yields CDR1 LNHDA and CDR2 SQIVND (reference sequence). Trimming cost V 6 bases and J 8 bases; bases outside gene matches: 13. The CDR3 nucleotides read TGTGCCAGTAGGACAGAAACGGGACAGGGGGCAAAAGGGGAGCTGTTTTTT. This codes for CASRTETGQGAKGELFF. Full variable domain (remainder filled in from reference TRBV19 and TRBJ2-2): DGGITQSPKYLFRKEGQNVTLSCEQNLNHDAMYWYRQDPGQGLRLIYYSQIVNDFQKGDIAEGYSVSREKKESFPLTVTSAQKNPTAFYLCASRTETGQGAKGELFFGEGSRLTVL.

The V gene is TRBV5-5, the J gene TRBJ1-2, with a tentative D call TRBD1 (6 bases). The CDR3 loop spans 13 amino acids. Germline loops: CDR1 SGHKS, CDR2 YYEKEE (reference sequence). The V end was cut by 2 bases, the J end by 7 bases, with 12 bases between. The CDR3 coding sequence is TGTGCCAGCAGCTTTCAGGGGCCAAGTGGCTACACCTTC. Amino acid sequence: CASSFQGPSGYTF.

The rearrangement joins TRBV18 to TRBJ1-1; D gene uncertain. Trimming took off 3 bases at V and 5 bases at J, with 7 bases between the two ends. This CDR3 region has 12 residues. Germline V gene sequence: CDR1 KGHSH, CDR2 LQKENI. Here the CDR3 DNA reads TGTGCCAGCTCACCCCTGACTACTGAAGCTTTCTTT. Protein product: CASSPLTTEAFF.

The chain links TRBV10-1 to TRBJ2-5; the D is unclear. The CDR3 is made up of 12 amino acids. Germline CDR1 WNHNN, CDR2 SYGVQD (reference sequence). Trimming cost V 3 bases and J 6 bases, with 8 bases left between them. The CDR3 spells CASSDGFQTQYF. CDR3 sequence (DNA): TGCGCCAGCAGTGACGGCTTCCAGACCCAGTACTTC.

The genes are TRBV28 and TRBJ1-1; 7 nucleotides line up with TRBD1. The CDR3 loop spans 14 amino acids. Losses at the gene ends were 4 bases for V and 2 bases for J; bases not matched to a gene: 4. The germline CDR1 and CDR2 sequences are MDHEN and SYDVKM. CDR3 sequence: CASSSYRGNTEAFF. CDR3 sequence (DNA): TGTGCCAGCAGTTCCTACAGGGGAAACACTGAAGCTTTCTTT. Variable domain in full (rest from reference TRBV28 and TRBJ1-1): DVKVTQSSRYLVKRTGEKVFLECVQDMDHENMFWYRQDPGLGLRLIYFSYDVKMKEKGDIPEGYSVSREKKERFSLILESASTNQTSMYLCASSSYRGNTEAFFGQGTRLTVV.

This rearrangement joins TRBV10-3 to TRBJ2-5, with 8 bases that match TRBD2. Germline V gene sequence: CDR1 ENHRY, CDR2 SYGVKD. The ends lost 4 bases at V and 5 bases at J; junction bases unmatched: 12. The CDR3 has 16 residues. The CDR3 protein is CAISGSSGGGTETQYF. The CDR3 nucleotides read TGTGCCATCAGTGGATCCAGCGGGGGCGGTACTGAGACCCAGTACTTC.

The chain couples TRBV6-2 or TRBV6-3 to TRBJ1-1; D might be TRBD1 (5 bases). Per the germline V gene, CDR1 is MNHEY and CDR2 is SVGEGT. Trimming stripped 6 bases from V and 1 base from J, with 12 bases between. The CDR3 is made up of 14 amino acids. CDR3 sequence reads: CASSPPGRNTEAFF. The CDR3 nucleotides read TGTGCCAGCAGCCCCCCAGGGAGGAACACTGAAGCTTTCTTT.

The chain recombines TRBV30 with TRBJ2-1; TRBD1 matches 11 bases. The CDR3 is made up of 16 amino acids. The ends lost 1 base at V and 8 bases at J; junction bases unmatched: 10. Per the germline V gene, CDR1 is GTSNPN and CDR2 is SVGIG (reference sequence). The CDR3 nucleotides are TGTGCCTGGAGTGCATGGACAGGGGGCAAAGTAGATGAGCAGTTCTTC. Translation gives CAWSAWTGGKVDEQFF.

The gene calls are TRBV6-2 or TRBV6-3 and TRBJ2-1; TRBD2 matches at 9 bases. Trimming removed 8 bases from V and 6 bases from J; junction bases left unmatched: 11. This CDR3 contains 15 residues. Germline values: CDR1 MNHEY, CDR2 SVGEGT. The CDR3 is CASRHLGLALNEQFF. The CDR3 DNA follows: TGTGCCAGCCGCCACTTGGGACTAGCTCTCAATGAGCAGTTCTTC.

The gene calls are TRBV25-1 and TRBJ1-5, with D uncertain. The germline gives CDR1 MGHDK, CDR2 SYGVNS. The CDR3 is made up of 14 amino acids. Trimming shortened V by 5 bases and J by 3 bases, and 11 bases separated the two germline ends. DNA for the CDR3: TGTGCCAGCAGTTATACTGGTGACAATCAGCCCCAGCATTTT. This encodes CASSYTGDNQPQHF.

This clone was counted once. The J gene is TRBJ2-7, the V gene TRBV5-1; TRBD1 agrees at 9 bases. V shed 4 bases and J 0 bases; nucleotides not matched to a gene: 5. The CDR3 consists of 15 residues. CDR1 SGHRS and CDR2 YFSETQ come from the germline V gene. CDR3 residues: CASSQGQGTSYEQYF. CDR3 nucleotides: TGCGCCAGCAGCCAGGGACAGGGAACCTCCTACGAGCAGTACTTC.

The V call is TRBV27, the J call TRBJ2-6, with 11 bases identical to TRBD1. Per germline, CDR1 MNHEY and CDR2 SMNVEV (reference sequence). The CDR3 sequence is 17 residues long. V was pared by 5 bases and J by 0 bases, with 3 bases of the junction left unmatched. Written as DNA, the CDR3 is TGTGCCAGCAGTCCCGGGACAGGGGGCTCTGGGGCCAACGTCCTGACTTTC. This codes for CASSPGTGGSGANVLTF. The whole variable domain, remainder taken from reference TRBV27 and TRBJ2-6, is EAQVTQNPRYLITVTGKKLTVTCSQNMNHEYMSWYRQDPGLGLRQIYYSMNVEVTDKGDVPEGYKVSRKEKRNFPLILESPSPNQTSLYFCASSPGTGGSGANVLTFGAGSRLTVL.

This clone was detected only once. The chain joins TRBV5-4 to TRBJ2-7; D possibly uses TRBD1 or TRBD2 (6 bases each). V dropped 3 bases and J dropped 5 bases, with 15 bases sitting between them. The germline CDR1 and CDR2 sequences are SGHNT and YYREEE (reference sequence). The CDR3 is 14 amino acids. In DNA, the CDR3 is TGTGCCAGCAGCTCCCCGGGGGCGCAGGACGAGCAGTACTTC. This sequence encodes CASSSPGAQDEQYF.

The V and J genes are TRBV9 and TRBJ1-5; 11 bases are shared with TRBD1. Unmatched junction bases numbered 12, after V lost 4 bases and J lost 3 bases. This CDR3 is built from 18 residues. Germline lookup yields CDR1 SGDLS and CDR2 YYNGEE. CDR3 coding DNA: TGTGCCAGCAGCCCCAACCCCGGGACAGGGGGATCCAATCAGCCCCAGCATTTT. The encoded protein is CASSPNPGTGGSNQPQHF.

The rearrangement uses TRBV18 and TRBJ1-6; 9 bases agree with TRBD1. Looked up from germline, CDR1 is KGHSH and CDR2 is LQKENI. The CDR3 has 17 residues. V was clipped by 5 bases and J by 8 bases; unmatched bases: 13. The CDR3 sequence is CASSSILGQGSYSPLHF. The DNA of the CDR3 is TGTGCCAGCTCATCCATACTAGGACAGGGGTCGTATTCACCCCTCCACTTT.

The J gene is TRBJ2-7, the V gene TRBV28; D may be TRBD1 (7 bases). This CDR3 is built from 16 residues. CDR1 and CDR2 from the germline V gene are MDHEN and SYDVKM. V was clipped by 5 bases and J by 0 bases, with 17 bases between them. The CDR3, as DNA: TGTGCCAGCAGTCCGCGGGGACAGCCTAGCTCCTACGAGCAGTACTTC. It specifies CASSPRGQPSSYEQYF.